The text below deals with one T cell receptor (beta chain). With 4 bases clipped from V and 4 bases from J, the junction kept 6 bases outside the gene matches. The CDR3 runs 16 residues. Germline V lookup: CDR1 SGDLS, CDR2 YYNGEE. The sample is drawn from a study of blood T cell repertoires in COVID-19. Study information: Sites across the United States, Italy and Spain contributed samples from acute and convalescent COVID-19. The cDNA or gDNA used as material had been derived from T cells, B-cell-depleted T cells, or PBMCs.

Under the authors' procedure: Nucleated cell counts were estimated from reference gene primer amplification. Produced via immunoSEQ multiplex PCR; TCRdb's table is partial and in-frame only. Clone size and V and J calls were adopted from that table, with D and trimming inferred from the DNA. The sample includes around 130,000 clones, more than 75% of them seen just once. This chain links TRBV9 with TRBJ2-2; 11 bases line up with TRBD1. This clonotype was obtained from a man aged 65-85 years with active COVID-19. The sequenced sample consisted of peripheral blood. CDR3 sequence (DNA): TGTGCCAGCAGCCCCACCGGGACAGGGGGCACCGGGGAGCTGTTTTTT. Its translation is CASSPTGTGGTGELFF.